The 17 T cell receptor beta chains below come from one sample, sequenced in a study of OX40 agonist ivuxolimab in advanced cancers. Sequenced by immunoSEQ multiplex PCR; TCRdb stores in-frame clones only, minus some. The sample holds nearly 25,000 clones; approximately 78% are singletons and the top ten take 1.4%. The source material was CD4+ or CD8+ T cells sorted from blood, sampled in a trial of the OX40 agonist ivuxolimab. All receptors come from an adult with an advanced solid tumor such as melanoma, head and neck, liver or kidney cancer.

This clone was observed a single time. The genes are TRBV7-2 and TRBJ2-5; D is unresolved. Germline lookup yields CDR1 SGHTA and CDR2 FQGNSA. The CDR3 has 14 amino acids. Trimming took off 4 bases at V and 2 bases at J, with 11 bases between the two ends. The CDR3 DNA reads as TGTGCCAGCAGCTCCGGGTCCCAACAAGAGACCCAGTACTTC. It encodes CASSSGSQQETQYF.

This chain joins TRBV28 and TRBJ1-4; D remains unclear. The germline CDR1 and CDR2 sequences are MDHEN and SYDVKM. V was cut by 4 bases and J by 7 bases, with 13 bases left in between. The CDR3 spans 14 residues. CDR3 amino acids: CASSSLRRTEKLFF. The CDR3, as DNA: TGTGCCAGCAGTTCCCTACGCAGGACTGAAAAACTGTTTTTT.

V usage is TRBV7-2 and J usage is TRBJ2-3; TRBD1 agrees at 8 bases. The CDR3 spans 15 residues. The ends lost 7 bases at V and 1 base at J; junction bases unmatched: 7. Germline values: CDR1 SGHTA, CDR2 FQGNSA. The CDR3 sequence: CASNRDRGGTDTQYF. CDR3 coding DNA: TGTGCCAGCAACCGAGACAGGGGCGGCACAGATACGCAGTATTTT.

This rearrangement joins TRBV28 to TRBJ2-5; D ambiguous. Trimming left V 6 bases short and J 5 bases short, with 4 bases between. Germline V gene lookup returns CDR1 MDHEN and CDR2 SYDVKM. The CDR3 length is 10 residues. CDR3 in DNA: TGTGCCAGCAGGCGGGAGACCCAGTACTTC. The encoded protein is CASRRETQYF. The full variable domain, its missing parts supplied by reference TRBV28 and TRBJ2-5, is DVKVTQSSRYLVKRTGEKVFLECVQDMDHENMFWYRQDPGLGLRLIYFSYDVKMKEKGDIPEGYSVSREKKERFSLILESASTNQTSMYLCASRRETQYFGPGTRLLVL.

The chain combines TRBV7-3 with TRBJ2-1, with 9 bases that match TRBD2. Per germline, CDR1 SGHTA and CDR2 FQGTGA. The length of the CDR3 is 16 residues. The ends lost 6 bases at V and 6 bases at J; junction bases unmatched: 12. The CDR3 DNA sequence: TGTGCCAGCAGACCTAGCGGGACCGCCCCTGGCAATGAGCAGTTCTTC. Its translation is CASRPSGTAPGNEQFF.

The genes are TRBV18 and TRBJ1-1; 8 bases align to TRBD1. This CDR3 contains 15 residues. CDR1 is KGHSH, CDR2 LQKENI, per germline. V lost 8 bases, J lost 1 base, and 9 bases stayed unmatched. The CDR3, as DNA: TGTGCCAGCGCCAGGACAGGGCGACAGAACACTGAAGCTTTCTTT. It yields the protein CASARTGRQNTEAFF.

CDR3 nucleotide sequence: TGTGCCAGCAGCTTATCGGGACAGGGTCAGACTGAAGCTTTCTTT. Its protein is CASSLSGQGQTEAFF. The chain carries TRBV7-2 and TRBJ1-1; 9 bases fit TRBD1. V lost 2 bases, J lost 5 bases, and 6 bases stayed unmatched. This CDR3 is built from 15 residues. Germline loops: CDR1 SGHTA, CDR2 FQGNSA.

This clone was counted a few times. The chain carries TRBV6-4 and TRBJ1-1; D remains unclear. Germline-derived CDR1 and CDR2 are MRHNA and SNTAGT. With 4 bases removed from V and 3 bases from J, the gap between germline ends came to 9 bases. There are 13 residues in the CDR3. The CDR3 sequence: CASSVEEDTEAFF. Written as DNA, the CDR3 is TGTGCCAGCAGTGTAGAGGAGGACACTGAAGCTTTCTTT.

The genes are TRBV20-1 and TRBJ2-1; 9 bases fit TRBD1. From germline, CDR1 is DFQATT and CDR2 SNEGSKA (reference sequence). The CDR3 contains 11 residues. V shed 5 bases, J shed 9 bases, and the junction held 2 bases outside the gene matches. In DNA form, the CDR3 reads TGCAGTGCTGGACAGGGGACTGAGCAGTTCTTC. Encoded protein: CSAGQGTEQFF.

The chain has TRBV6-5 and TRBJ1-2, with a possible D match to TRBD1 (5 bases). The CDR3 sequence is 13 residues long. Trimming shortened V by 6 bases and J by 4 bases, and 12 bases separated the two germline ends. The V gene's germline CDR1 is MNHEY and CDR2 SVGAGI. The chain's CDR3 is CASRPTGIYGYTF. The CDR3 DNA reads TGTGCCAGCAGGCCTACAGGAATCTATGGCTACACCTTC.

This sequence joins TRBV28 and TRBJ1-2; TRBD1 might be the D (5 bases). The CDR3 spans 13 residues. The germline CDR1 and CDR2 sequences are MDHEN and SYDVKM. Trimming took 6 bases from V and 4 from J, leaving 12 bases between them. The CDR3 spells CASRTGPFYGYTF. The CDR3 DNA reads as TGTGCCAGCAGAACAGGACCTTTCTATGGCTACACCTTC.

The rearrangement links TRBV7-9 to TRBJ1-2; tentative D call: TRBD1 (6 bases). CDR1 is SEHNR, CDR2 FQNEAQ, per germline (reference sequence). This CDR3 comprises 17 residues. V dropped 1 base and J dropped 1 base, with 16 bases sitting between them. CDR3 protein: CASSLVGGRSINYGYTF. Written as DNA, the CDR3 is TGTGCCAGCAGCTTAGTTGGGGGCAGATCGATTAACTATGGCTACACCTTC.

The CDR3 DNA reads as TGTGCCAGCAGCTTGGACGGGGGTAAGACAGATACGCAGTATTTT. Its translation: CASSLDGGKTDTQYF. The rearrangement uses TRBV4-2 and TRBJ2-3; possible D gene TRBD2, 6 bases. CDR3 length: 15 amino acids. Trimming pared 5 bases from V and 3 bases from J, leaving 15 bases between. In germline, CDR1 is LGHNA, CDR2 YNFKEQ.

The J gene is TRBJ1-1, the V gene TRBV7-9; possible D gene TRBD1, 6 bases. Trimming took 5 bases from V and 0 from J, leaving 22 bases between them. Germline CDR1 SEHNR, CDR2 FQNEAQ (reference sequence). The CDR3 sequence is 18 residues long. For the CDR3, the DNA is TGTGCCAGCAGCCAAATCCCCCCTCCAGGGGCCATGAACACTGAAGCTTTCTTT. It specifies CASSQIPPPGAMNTEAFF.

This clone occurred a few times. The chain joins TRBV30 to TRBJ2-3, with TRBD2 matching 13 bases. This CDR3 is built from 14 residues. With V trimmed by 1 base and J by 7 bases, 2 bases remained unmatched. Germline values: CDR1 GTSNPN, CDR2 SVGIG (reference sequence). This CDR3 reads CAWSGTSGSNTQYF. The DNA of the CDR3 is TGTGCCTGGAGTGGGACTAGCGGGAGTAATACGCAGTATTTT.

The chain links TRBV11-3 to TRBJ2-2, with D possibly TRBD1 on 6 matching bases. CDR3 length equals 17 residues. CDR1 and CDR2 from the germline V gene are SGHNT and YENEEA. V lost 4 bases and J 0 bases, leaving 15 bases between the germline ends. CDR3 nucleotide sequence: TGTGCCAGCAGCTCCCACGCCACAGGGACGAACACCGGGGAGCTGTTTTTT. It translates to CASSSHATGTNTGELFF.

A few counts support this clone. This sequence joins TRBV6-6 and TRBJ1-1; D is perhaps TRBD1 (5 bases). Trimming took off 2 bases at V and 1 base at J, with 11 bases between the two ends. The CDR3 is 15 amino acids. The germline V gene encodes CDR1 MNHNY and CDR2 SVGAGI (reference sequence). The CDR3 nucleotides are TGTGCCAGCAGTTACGGGGCAGGGTGGAACACTGAAGCTTTCTTT. It translates to CASSYGAGWNTEAFF.